The following is a TCR beta chain sequence with its context. Its cognate antigen is unknown. TCRdb's copy holds only in-frame clones and misses some; the assay was immunoSEQ multiplex PCR. The sample lists about 110,000 clones, roughly 90% occurring once. The sample comes from a study of siplizumab effects on memory and regulatory T cells. Overall study results and limits: Few alloreactive clones mapped to unstimulated subsets. Greater diversity than memory cells seemed evident in naive T cells, which also appeared to be major alloresponse contributors.

CDR1 and CDR2 (germline): MNHEY, SVGAGI. This CDR3 is 13 amino acids long. Trimming took 2 bases from V and 8 from J, leaving 10 bases between them. The V and J genes are TRBV6-5 and TRBJ2-1; D might be TRBD2 (6 bases). This TCR was recovered from a human donor in good health. The specimen was CD4+ T cells sorted from blood. Written as DNA, the CDR3 is TGTGCCAGCAGTTACCGACTAGGGGATGAGCAGTTCTTC. It is translated as CASSYRLGDEQFF.